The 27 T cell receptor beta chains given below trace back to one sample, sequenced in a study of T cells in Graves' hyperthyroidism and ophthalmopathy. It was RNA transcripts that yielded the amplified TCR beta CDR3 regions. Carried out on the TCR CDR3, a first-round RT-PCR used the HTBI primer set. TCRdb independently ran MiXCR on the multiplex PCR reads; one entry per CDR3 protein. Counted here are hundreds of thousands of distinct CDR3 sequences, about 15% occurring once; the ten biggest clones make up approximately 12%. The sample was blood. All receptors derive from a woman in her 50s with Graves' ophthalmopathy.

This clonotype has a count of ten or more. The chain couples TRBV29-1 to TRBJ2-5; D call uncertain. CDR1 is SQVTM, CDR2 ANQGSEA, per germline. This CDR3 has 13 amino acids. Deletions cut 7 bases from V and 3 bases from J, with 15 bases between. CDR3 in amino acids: CSAGFTREETQYF. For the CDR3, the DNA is TGCAGCGCCGGGTTCACGAGAGAAGAGACCCAGTACTTC. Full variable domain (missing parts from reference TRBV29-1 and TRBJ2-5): SAVISQKPSRDICQRGTSLTIQCQVDSQVTMMFWYRQQPGQSLTLIATANQGSEATYESGFVIDKFPISRPNLTFSTLTVSNMSPEDSSIYLCSAGFTREETQYFGPGTRLLVL.

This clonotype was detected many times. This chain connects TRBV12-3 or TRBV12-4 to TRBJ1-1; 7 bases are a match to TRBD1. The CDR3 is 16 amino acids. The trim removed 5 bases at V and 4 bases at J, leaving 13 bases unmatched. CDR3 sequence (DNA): TGTGCCAGCAGTGTACTGGAGACAGGGAGGGGCACTGAAGCTTTCTTT. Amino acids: CASSVLETGRGTEAFF.

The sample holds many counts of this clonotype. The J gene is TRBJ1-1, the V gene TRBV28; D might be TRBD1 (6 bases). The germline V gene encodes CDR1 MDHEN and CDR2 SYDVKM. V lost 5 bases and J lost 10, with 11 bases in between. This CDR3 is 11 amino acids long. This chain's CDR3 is CASSTGLRAFF. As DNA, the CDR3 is TGTGCCAGCAGTACAGGGTTGCGAGCTTTCTTT.

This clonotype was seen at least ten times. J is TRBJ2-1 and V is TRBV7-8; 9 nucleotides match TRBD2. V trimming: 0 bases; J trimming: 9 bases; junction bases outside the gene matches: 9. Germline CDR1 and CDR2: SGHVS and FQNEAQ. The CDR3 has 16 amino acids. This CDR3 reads CASSLARLAGNTEQFF. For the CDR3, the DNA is TGTGCCAGCAGCTTAGCGCGGCTAGCGGGGAACACTGAGCAGTTCTTC.

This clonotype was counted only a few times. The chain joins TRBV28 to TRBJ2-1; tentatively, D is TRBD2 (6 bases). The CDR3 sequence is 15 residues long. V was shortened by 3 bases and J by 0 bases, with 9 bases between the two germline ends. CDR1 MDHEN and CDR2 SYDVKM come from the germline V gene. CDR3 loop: CASSFQEGSYNEQFF. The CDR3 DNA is TGTGCCAGCAGTTTTCAGGAGGGCTCCTACAATGAGCAGTTCTTC.

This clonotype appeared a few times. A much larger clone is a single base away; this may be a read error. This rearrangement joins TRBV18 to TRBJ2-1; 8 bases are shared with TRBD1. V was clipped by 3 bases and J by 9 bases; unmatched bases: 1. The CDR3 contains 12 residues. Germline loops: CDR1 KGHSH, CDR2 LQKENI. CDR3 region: CASSPTGAEQFF. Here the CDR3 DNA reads TGTGCCAGCTCACCGACAGGGGCTGAGCAGTTCTTC. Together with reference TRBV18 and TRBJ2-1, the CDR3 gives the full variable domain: NAGVMQNPRHLVRRRGQEARLRCSPMKGHSHVYWYRQLPEEGLKFMVYLQKENIIDESGMPKERFSAEFPKEGPSILRIQQVVRGDSAAYFCASSPTGAEQFFGPGTRLTVL.

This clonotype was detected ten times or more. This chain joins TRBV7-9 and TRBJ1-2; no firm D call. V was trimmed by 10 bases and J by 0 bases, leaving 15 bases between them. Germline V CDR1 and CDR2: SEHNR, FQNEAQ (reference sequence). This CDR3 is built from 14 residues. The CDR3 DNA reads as TGTGCCACCCCTAGCGCCGCCACTAACTATGGCTACACCTTC. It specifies CATPSAATNYGYTF.

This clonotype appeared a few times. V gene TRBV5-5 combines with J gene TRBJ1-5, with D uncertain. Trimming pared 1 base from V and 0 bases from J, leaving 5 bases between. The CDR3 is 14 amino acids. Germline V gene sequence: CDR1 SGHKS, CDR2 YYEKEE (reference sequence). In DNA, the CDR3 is TGTGCCAGCAGCTTGATGAGTAGCAATCAGCCCCAGCATTTT. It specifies CASSLMSSNQPQHF. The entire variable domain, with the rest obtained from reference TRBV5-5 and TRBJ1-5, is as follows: DAGVTQSPTHLIKTRGQQVTLRCSPISGHKSVSWYQQVLGQGPQFIFQYYEKEERGRGNFPDRFSARQFPNYSSELNVNALLLGDSALYLCASSLMSSNQPQHFGDGTRLSIL.

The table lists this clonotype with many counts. For the CDR3, the DNA is TGTGCCAGCAGTGATGACCCGGGCCAAAGTGGGACCCAGTACTTC. Amino acid sequence: CASSDDPGQSGTQYF. The chain joins TRBV25-1 to TRBJ2-5, with D uncertain. Trimming took off 3 bases at V and 7 bases at J, with 18 bases between the two ends. CDR1 is MGHDK, CDR2 SYGVNS, per germline. This CDR3 region has 15 residues.

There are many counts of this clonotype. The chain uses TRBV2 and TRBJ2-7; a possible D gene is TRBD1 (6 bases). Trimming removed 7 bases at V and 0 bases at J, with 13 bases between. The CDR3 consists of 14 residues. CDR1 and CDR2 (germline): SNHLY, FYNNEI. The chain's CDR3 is CASKGTLSSYEQYF. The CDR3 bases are TGTGCCAGCAAGGGGACACTAAGCTCCTACGAGCAGTACTTC.

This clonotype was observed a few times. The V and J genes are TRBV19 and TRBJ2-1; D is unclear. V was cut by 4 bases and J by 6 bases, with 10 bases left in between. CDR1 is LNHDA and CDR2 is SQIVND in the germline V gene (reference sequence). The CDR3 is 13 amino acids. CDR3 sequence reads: CASSTNWVNEQFF. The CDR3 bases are TGTGCCAGTAGTACAAACTGGGTCAATGAGCAGTTCTTC.

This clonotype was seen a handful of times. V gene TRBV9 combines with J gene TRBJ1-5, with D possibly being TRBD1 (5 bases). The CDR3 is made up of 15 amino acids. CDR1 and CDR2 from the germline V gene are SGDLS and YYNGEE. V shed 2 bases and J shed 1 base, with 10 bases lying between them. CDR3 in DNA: TGTGCCAGCAGCGTTGGGACGAGCAGCAATCAGCCCCAGCATTTT. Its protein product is CASSVGTSSNQPQHF. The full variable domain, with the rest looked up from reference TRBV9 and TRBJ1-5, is DSGVTQTPKHLITATGQRVTLRCSPRSGDLSVYWYQQSLDQGLQFLIQYYNGEERAKGNILERFSAQQFPDLHSELNLSSLELGDSALYFCASSVGTSSNQPQHFGDGTRLSIL.

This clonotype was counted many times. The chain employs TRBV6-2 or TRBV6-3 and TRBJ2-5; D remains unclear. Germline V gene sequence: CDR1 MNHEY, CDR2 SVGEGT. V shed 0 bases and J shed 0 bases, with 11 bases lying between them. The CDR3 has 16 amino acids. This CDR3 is CASSYSWSSYQETQYF. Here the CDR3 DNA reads TGTGCCAGCAGTTACTCTTGGTCATCGTACCAAGAGACCCAGTACTTC.

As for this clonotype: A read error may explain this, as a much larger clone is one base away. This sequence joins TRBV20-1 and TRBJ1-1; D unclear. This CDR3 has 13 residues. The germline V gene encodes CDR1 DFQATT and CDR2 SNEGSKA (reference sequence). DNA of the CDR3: TGCAATGCTACTCCGACACAGAACACTGAAGCTTTCTTT. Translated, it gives CNATPTQNTEAFF.

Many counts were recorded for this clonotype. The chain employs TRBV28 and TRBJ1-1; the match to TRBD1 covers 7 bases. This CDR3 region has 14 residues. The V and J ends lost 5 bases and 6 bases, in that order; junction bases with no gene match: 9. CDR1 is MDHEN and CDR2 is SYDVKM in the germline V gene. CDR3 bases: TGTGCCAGCAGTAACCCGACAGGGTCGGCTGAAGCTTTCTTT. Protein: CASSNPTGSAEAFF.

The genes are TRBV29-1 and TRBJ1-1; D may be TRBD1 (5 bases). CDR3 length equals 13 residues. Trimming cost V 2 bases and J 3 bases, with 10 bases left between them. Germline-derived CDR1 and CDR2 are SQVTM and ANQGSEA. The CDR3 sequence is CSVEPRVHTEAFF. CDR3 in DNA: TGCAGCGTTGAACCCAGGGTTCACACTGAAGCTTTCTTT.

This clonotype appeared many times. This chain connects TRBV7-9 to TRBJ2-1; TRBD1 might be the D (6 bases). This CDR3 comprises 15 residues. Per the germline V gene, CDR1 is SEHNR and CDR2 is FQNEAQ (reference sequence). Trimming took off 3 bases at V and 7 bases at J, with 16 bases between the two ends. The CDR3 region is CASSFSGAVRNEQFF. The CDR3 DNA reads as TGTGCCAGCAGCTTCTCAGGGGCGGTAAGGAATGAGCAGTTCTTC.

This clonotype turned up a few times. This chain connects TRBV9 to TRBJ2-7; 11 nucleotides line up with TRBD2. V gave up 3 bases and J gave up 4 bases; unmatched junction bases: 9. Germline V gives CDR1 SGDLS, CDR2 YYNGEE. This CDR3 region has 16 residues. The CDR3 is CASSGAGTSGLYEQYF. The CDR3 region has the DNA TGTGCCAGCAGCGGAGCCGGGACTAGCGGATTGTACGAGCAGTACTTC. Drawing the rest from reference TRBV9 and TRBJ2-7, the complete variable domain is DSGVTQTPKHLITATGQRVTLRCSPRSGDLSVYWYQQSLDQGLQFLIQYYNGEERAKGNILERFSAQQFPDLHSELNLSSLELGDSALYFCASSGAGTSGLYEQYFGPGTRLTVT.

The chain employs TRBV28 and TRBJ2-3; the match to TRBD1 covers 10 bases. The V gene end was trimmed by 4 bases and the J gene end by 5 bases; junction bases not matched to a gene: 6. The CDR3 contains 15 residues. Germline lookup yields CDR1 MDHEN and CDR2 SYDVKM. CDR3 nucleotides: TGTGCCAGCAGTTGGGTGGACAGGGGGAGAGATACGCAGTATTTT. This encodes CASSWVDRGRDTQYF.

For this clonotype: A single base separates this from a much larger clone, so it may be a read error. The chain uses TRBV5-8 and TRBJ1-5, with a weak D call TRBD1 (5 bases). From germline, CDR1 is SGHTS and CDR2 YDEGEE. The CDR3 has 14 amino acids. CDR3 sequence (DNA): TGTGCCGGCAGTACCCAGGGAGGCAATCAGCCCCAGCATTTT. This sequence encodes CAGSTQGGNQPQHF.

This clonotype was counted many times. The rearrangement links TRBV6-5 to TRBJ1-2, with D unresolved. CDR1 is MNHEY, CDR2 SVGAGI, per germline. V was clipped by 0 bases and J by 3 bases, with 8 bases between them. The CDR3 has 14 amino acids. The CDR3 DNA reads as TGTGCCAGCAGTTACTCTTGGGAATACTATGGCTACACCTTC. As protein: CASSYSWEYYGYTF.

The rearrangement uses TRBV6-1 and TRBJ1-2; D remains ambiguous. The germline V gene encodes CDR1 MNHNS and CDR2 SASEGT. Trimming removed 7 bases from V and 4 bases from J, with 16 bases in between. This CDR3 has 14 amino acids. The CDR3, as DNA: TGTGCCAGCATGGGCCGGACTTTATCCTATGGCTACACCTTC. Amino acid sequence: CASMGRTLSYGYTF.

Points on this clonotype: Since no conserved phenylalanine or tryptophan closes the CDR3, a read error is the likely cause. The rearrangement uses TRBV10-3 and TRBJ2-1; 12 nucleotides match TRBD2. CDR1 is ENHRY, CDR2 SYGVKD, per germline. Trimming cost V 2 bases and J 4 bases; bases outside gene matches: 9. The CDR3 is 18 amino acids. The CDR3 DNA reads TGTGCCATCAGTGAGCCAAGGACTAGCGGGAAGTGGTACAATGAGCAGTTCCTC. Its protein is CAISEPRTSGKWYNEQFL.

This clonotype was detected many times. As DNA, the CDR3 is TGTGCCAGCAGTGAAGACAGGGTTGGCAATCAGCCCCAGCATTTT. This gives the protein CASSEDRVGNQPQHF. V usage is TRBV2 and J usage is TRBJ1-5; D might be TRBD1 (6 bases). V was trimmed by 1 base and J by 2 bases, leaving 9 bases between them. The CDR3 runs to 15 residues. CDR1 and CDR2 (germline): SNHLY, FYNNEI.

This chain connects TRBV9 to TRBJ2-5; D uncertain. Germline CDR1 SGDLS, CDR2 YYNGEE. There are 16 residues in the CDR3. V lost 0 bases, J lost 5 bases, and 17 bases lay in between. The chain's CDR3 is CASSVGGFSSQETQYF. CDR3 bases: TGTGCCAGCAGCGTAGGGGGATTCTCTTCTCAGGAGACCCAGTACTTC.

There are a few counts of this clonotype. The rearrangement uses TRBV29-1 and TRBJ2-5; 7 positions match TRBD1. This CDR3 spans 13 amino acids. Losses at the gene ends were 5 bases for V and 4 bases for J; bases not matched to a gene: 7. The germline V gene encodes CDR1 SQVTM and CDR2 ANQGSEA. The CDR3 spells CSVSLQGTETQYF. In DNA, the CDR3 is TGCAGCGTTTCATTACAGGGGACAGAGACCCAGTACTTC.

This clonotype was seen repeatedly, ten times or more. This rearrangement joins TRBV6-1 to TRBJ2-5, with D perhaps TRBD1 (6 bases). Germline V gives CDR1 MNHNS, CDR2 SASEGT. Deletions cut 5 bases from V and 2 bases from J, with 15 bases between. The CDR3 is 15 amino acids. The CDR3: CASSSPWGRQETQYF. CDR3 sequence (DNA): TGTGCCAGCAGTTCCCCATGGGGGCGGCAAGAGACCCAGTACTTC.